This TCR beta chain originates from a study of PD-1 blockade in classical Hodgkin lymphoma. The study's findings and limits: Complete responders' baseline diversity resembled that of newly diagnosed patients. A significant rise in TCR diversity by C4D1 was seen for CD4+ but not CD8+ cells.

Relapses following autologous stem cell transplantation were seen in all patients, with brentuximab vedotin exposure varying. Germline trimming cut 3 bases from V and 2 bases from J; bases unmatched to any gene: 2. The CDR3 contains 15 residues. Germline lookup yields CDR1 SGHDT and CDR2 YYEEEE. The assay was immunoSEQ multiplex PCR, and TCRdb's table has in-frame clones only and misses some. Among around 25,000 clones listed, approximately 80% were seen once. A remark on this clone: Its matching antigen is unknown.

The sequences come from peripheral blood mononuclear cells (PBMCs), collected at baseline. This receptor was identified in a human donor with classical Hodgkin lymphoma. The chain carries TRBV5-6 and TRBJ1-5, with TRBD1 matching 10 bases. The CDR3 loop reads CASSSTGGGNQPQHF. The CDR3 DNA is TGTGCCAGCAGCTCGACAGGGGGCGGCAATCAGCCCCAGCATTTT.